Below, one TCR beta chain is given with its context. Its antigen remains unknown. A junction boundary mismatches the germline segment, possibly from a read error. A 5'RACE template-switching step, the method used to make TCR cDNA, added a universal primer site and UMIs. TCRdb reprocessed the 5' RACE reads with MiXCR, giving one entry per CDR3 protein. In the table there are 95,000 to 150,000 distinct CDR3 sequences, 6.5% to 8% of which are singletons. This specimen comes from a study of T cells after yellow fever vaccination. Study observations and caveats: Abundant bulk-population clonotypes could contaminate the FACS-sorted repertoires.

The CDR3 totals 12 residues. Germline assignment: CDR1 LGHNA and CDR2 YNFKEQ. The chain is built from TRBV4-2 and TRBJ2-5; D unclear. Material: CD4+ T cells sorted from PBMCs, obtained around 10 days after the first yellow fever vaccination. The receptor was derived from a man younger than 35 who received the YFV17D yellow fever vaccine. CDR3: CASSQDGKTQNF. The CDR3 DNA reads as TGTGCCAGCAGCCAAGACGGAAAGACCCAGAACTTC.